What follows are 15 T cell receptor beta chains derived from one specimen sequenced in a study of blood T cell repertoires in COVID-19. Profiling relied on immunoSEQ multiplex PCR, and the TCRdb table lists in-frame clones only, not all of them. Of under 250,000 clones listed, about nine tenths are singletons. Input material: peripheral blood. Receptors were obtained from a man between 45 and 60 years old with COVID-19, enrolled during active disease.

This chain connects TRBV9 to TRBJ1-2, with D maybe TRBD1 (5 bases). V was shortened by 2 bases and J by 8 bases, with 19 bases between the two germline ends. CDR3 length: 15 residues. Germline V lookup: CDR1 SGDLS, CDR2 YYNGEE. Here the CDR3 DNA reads TGTGCCAGCAGCGTCTCGGGGGAGACGGACTTAGGCTACACCTTC. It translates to CASSVSGETDLGYTF.

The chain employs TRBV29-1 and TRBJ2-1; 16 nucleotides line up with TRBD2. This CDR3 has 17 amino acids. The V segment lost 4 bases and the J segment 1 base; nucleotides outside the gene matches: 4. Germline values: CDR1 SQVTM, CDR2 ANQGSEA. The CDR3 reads CSVAGTSGRASYNEQFF. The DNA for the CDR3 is TGCAGCGTTGCCGGGACTAGCGGGAGGGCGTCCTACAATGAGCAGTTCTTC.

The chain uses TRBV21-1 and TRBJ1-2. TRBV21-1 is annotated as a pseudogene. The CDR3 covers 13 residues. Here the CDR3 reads CASSESNGGGYTF. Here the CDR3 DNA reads TGTGCCAGCAGCGAATCAAACGGTGGTGGCTACACCTTC.

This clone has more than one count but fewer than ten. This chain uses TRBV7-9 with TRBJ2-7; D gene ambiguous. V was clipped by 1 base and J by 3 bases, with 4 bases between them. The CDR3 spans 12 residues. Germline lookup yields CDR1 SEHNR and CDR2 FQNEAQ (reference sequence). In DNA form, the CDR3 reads TGTGCCAGCAGCTTAGTTAACTACGAGCAGTACTTC. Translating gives CASSLVNYEQYF.

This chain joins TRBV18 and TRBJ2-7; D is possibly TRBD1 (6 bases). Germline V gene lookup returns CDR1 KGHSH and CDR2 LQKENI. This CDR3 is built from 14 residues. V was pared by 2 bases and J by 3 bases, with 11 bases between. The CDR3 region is CASSPNRDNYEQYF. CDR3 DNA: TGTGCCAGCTCACCAAACCGGGACAACTACGAGCAGTACTTC. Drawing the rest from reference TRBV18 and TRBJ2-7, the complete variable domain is NAGVMQNPRHLVRRRGQEARLRCSPMKGHSHVYWYRQLPEEGLKFMVYLQKENIIDESGMPKERFSAEFPKEGPSILRIQQVVRGDSAAYFCASSPNRDNYEQYFGPGTRLTVT.

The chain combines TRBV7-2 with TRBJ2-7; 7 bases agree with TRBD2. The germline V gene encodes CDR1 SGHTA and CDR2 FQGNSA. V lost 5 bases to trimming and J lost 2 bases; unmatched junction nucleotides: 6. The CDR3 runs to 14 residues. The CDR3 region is CASSVREVPYEQYF. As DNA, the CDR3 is TGTGCCAGCAGCGTCCGGGAGGTCCCCTACGAGCAGTACTTC.

CDR3 sequence reads: CASSLEVSYGYTF. The CDR3 DNA sequence: TGCGCCAGCAGCTTGGAAGTTAGCTATGGCTACACCTTC. The rearrangement links TRBV5-1 to TRBJ1-2; no firm D call. V lost 0 bases and J 4 bases, leaving 7 bases between the germline ends. The CDR3 length is 13 residues. Germline loops: CDR1 SGHRS, CDR2 YFSETQ.

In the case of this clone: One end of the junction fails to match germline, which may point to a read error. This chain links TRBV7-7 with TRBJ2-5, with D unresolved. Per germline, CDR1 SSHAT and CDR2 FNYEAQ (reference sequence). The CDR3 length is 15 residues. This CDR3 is CASSPLERSQETQYF. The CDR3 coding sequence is TGTGCTAGCAGCCCCCTTGAGAGAAGCCAAGAGACCCAGTACTTC.

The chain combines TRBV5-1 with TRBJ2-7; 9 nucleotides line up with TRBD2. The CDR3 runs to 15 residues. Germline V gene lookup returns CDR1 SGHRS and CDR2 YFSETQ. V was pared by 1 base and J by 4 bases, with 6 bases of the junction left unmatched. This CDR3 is CASSLWSSGAYEQYF. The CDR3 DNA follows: TGCGCCAGCAGCTTGTGGTCTAGCGGGGCTTACGAGCAGTACTTC.

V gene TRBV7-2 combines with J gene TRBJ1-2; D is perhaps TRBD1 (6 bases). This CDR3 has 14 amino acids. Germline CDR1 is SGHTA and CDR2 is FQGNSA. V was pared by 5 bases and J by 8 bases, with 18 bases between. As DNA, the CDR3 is TGTGCCAGCAGCCGTTCGCGGGGGCTGGAGGGCTACACCTTC. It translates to CASSRSRGLEGYTF.

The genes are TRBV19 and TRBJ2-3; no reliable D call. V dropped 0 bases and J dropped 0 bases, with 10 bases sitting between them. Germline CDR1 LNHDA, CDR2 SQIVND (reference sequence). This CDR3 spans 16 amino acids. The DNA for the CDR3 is TGTGCCAGTAGTATAGAGACATGGGCTAGCACAGATACGCAGTATTTT. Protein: CASSIETWASTDTQYF. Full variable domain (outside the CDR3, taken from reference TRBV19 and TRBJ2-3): DGGITQSPKYLFRKEGQNVTLSCEQNLNHDAMYWYRQDPGQGLRLIYYSQIVNDFQKGDIAEGYSVSREKKESFPLTVTSAQKNPTAFYLCASSIETWASTDTQYFGPGTRLTVL.

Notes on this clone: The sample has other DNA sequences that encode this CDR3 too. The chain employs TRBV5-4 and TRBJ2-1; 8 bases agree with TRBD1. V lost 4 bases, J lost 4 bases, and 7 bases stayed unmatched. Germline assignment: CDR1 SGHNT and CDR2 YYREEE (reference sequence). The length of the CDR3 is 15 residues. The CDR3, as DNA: TGTGCCAGCAGCAGCGGACAGGGAACATACAATGAGCAGTTCTTC. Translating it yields CASSSGQGTYNEQFF.

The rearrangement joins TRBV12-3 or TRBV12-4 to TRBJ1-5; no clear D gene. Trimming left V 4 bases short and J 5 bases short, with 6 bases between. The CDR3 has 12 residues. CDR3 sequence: CASSWADQPQHF. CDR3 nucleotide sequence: TGTGCCAGCAGTTGGGCCGATCAGCCCCAGCATTTT.

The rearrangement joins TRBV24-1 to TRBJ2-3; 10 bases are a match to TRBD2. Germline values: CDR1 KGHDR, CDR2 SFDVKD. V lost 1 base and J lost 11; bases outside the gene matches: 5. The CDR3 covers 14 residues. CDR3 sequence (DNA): TGTGCCACCAGTGATTTCACTAGCGGGAATGAGCAGTATTTT. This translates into CATSDFTSGNEQYF.

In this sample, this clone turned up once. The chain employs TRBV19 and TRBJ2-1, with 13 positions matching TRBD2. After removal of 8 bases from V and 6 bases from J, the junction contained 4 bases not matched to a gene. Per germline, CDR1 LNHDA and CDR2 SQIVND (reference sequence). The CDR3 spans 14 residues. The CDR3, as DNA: TGTGCCAGTTCACTAGCGGGGGGGCTCAATGAGCAGTTCTTC. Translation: CASSLAGGLNEQFF. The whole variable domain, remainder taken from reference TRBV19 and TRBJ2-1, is DGGITQSPKYLFRKEGQNVTLSCEQNLNHDAMYWYRQDPGQGLRLIYYSQIVNDFQKGDIAEGYSVSREKKESFPLTVTSAQKNPTAFYLCASSLAGGLNEQFFGPGTRLTVL.